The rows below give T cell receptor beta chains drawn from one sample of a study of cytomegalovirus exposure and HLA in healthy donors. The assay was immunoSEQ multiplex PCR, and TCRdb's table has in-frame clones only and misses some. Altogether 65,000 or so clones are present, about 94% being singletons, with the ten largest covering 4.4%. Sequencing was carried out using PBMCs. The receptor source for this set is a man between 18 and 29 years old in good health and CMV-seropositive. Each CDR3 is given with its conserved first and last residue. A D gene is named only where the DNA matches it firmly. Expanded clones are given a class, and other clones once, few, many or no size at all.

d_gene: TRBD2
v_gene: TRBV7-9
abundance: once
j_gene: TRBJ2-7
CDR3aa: CASSSVAGPYEQYF
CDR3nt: TGTGCCAGCAGCTCAGTAGCGGGGCCCTACGAGCAGTACTTC

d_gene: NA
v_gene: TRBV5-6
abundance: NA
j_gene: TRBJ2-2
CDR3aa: CASSLRRRGYTGELFF
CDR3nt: TGTGCCAGCAGCTTGAGGCGGAGGGGTTACACCGGGGAGCTGTTTTTT

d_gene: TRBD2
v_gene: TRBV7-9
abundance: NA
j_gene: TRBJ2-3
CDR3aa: CASSLISYAGGTDTQYF
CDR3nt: TGTGCCAGCAGCTTAATTTCGTACGCGGGGGGGACAGATACGCAGTATTTT

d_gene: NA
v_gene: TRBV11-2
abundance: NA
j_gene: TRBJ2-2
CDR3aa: CASSLIPAGELFF
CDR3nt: TGTGCCAGCAGCTTAATCCCTGCCGGGGAGCTGTTTTTT

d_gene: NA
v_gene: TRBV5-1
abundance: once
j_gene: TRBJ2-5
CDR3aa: CASSLWLQETQYF
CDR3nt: TGCGCCAGCAGCTTGTGGCTCCAAGAGACCCAGTACTTC

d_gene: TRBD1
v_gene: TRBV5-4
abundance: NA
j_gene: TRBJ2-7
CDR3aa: CASSLGPETGSYEQYF
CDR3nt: TGTGCCAGCAGCTTGGGTCCCGAGACAGGGTCCTACGAGCAGTACTTC

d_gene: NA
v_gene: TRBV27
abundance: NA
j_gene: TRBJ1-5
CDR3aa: CASSLAGKDQPQHF
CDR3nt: TGTGCCAGCAGTTTGGCAGGGAAGGATCAGCCCCAGCATTTT

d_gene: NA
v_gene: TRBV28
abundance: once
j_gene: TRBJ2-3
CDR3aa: CASGMTGLTDTQYF
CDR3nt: TGTGCCAGCGGAATGACAGGCCTCACAGATACGCAGTATTTT

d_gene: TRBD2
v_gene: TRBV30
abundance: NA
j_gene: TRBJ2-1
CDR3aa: CAWSALAGYNEQFF
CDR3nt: TGTGCCTGGAGTGCCCTAGCGGGCTACAATGAGCAGTTCTTC

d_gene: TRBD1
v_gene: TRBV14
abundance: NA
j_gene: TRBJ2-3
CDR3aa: CASSQGYRDRGLTDTQYF
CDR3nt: TGTGCCAGCAGCCAAGGCTACCGGGACAGGGGACTCACAGATACGCAGTATTTT

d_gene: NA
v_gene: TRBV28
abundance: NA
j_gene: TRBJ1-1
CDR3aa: CASSAPRGVTEAFF
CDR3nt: TGTGCCAGCAGTGCCCCTCGGGGGGTTACTGAAGCTTTCTTT

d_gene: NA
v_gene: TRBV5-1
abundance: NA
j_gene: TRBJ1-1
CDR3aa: CASSQGYRVNTEAFF
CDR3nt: TGCGCCAGCAGCCAGGGTTACAGGGTTAACACTGAAGCTTTCTTT

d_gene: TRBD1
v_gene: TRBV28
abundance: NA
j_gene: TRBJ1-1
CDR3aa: CASSSPSDRGRTGTEAFF
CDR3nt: TGTGCCAGCAGTTCACCCTCCGACAGGGGGCGCACGGGGACTGAAGCTTTCTTT

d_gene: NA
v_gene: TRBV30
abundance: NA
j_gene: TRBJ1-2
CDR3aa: CAWASPMRVRGYTF
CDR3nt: TGTGCCTGGGCCTCTCCGATGCGAGTTCGTGGCTACACCTTC

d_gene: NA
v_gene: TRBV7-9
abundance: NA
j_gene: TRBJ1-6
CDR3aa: CASSPGYNSPLHF
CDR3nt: TGTGCCAGCAGCCCGGGTTATAATTCACCCCTCCACTTT

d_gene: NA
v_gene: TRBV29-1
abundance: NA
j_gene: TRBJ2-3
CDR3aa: CSVVGRVVTDTQYF
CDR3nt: TGCAGCGTTGTGGGCAGGGTTGTAACAGATACGCAGTATTTT

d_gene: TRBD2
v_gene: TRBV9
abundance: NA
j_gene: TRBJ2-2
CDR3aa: CASSVSSLAGGELFF
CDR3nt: TGTGCCAGCAGCGTCTCTTCGCTAGCGGGAGGGGAGCTGTTTTTT

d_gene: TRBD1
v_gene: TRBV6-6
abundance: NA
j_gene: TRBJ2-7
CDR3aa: CASRSDRYEQYF
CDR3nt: TGTGCCAGCAGATCGGACAGGTACGAGCAGTACTTC

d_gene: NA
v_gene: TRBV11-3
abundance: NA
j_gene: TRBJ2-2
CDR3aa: CASSFRGSPDTGELFF
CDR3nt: TGTGCCAGCAGCTTCCGGGGGTCGCCGGACACCGGGGAGCTGTTTTTT

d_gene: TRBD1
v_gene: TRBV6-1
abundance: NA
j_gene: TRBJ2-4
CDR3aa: CASSEVAGSGGDIQYF
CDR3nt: TGTGCCAGCAGTGAAGTCGCCGGGTCAGGGGGCGACATTCAGTACTTC

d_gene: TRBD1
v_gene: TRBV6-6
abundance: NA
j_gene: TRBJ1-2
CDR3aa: CASSYSGQGYYGYTF
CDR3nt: TGTGCCAGCAGTTACTCGGGACAGGGTTATTATGGCTACACCTTC

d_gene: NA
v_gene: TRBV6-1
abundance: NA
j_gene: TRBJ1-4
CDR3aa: CASSRQYATNEKLFF
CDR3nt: TGTGCCAGCAGTCGACAATATGCAACTAATGAAAAACTGTTTTTT

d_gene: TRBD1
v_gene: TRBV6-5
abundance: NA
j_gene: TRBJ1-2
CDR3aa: CASSLYRTGGYGYTF
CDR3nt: TGTGCCAGCAGTCTCTACCGGACAGGGGGCTATGGCTACACCTTC

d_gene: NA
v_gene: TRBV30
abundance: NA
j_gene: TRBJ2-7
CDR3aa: CAWSPLRATDEQYF
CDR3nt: TGTGCCTGGAGTCCTCTCAGGGCAACGGACGAGCAGTACTTC

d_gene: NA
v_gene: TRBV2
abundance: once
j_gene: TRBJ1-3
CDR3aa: CASRPGFNSGNTIYF
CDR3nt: TGTGCCAGCCGGCCAGGGTTTAACTCTGGAAACACCATATATTTT

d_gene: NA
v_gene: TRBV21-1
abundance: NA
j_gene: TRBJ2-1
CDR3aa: CAPPEQRKYNEQFF
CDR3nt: TGTGCCCCCCCCGAGCAGCGGAAATACAATGAGCAGTTCTTC

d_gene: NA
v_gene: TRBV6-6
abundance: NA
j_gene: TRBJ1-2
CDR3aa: CASSYSTGMDYGYTF
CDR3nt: TGTGCCAGCAGTTACTCGACGGGAATGGACTATGGCTACACCTTC

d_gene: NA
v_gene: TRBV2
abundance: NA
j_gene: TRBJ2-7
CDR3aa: CASKDNNSYEQYF
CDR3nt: TGTGCCAGCAAGGACAACAACTCCTACGAGCAGTACTTC

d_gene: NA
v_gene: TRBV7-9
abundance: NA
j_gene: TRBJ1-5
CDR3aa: CASSDRSNQPQHF
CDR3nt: TGTGCCAGCAGCGATCGGAGCAATCAGCCCCAGCATTTT